The entry below describes one T cell receptor beta chain. No antigen is known for it. This sample also contains other DNA sequences that code for the same CDR3. The record originates from a study of long-term antiretroviral therapy in people with HIV. General study points: In HIV, the repertoires covered a tighter span of CDR3 lengths than in controls. Clones that had undergone expansion before ART dominated the repertoire at all time points.

Sequencing used immunoSEQ v3.0 at survey level. Data came from immunoSEQ multiplex PCR; TCRdb stores just in-frame clones and leaves some out. The sample contains about 43,000 clones, approximately 86% of which appear only once. The origin of this receptor is a woman in her 50s with HIV. The starting material was unsorted PBMCs, obtained 0.1 years before starting antiretroviral therapy.

The CDR3 DNA follows: TGTGCCAGCAGCTTACAGGAGAACACTGAAGCTTTCTTT. Translating it yields CASSLQENTEAFF. J is TRBJ1-1 and V is TRBV7-3; D gene ambiguous. Germline loops: CDR1 SGHTA, CDR2 FQGTGA. Trimming removed 2 bases at V and 1 base at J, with 5 bases between. The length of the CDR3 is 13 residues.